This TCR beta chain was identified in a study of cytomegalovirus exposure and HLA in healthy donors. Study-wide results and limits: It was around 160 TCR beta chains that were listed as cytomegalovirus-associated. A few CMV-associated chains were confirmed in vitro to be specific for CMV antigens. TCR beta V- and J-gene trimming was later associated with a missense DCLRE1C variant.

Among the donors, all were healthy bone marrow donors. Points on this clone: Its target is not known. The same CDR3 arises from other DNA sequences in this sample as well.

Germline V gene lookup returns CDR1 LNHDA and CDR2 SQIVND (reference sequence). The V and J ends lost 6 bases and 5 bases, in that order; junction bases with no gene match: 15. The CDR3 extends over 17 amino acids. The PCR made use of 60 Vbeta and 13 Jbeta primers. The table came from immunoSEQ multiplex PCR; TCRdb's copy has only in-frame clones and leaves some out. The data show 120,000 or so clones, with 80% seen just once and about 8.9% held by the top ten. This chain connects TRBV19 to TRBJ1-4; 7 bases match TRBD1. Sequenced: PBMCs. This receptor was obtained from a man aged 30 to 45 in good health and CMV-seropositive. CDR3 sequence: CASSNRQGPPTNEKLFF. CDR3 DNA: TGTGCCAGTAGCAATCGACAGGGACCACCGACGAATGAAAAACTGTTTTTT.